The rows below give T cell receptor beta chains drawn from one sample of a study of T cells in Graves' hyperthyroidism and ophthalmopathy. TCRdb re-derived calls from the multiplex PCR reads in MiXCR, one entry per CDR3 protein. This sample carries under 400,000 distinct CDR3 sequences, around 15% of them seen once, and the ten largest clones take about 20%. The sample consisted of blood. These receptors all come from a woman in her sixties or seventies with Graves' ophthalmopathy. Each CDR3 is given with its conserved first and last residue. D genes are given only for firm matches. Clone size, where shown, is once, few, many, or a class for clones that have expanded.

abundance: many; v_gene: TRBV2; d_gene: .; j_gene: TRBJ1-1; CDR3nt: TGTGCCAGCAGTGAAGGCTGGGGGGCTTTCTTT; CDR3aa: CASSEGWGAFF
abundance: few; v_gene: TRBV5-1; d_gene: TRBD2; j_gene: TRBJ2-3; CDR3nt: TGCGCCAGCAGCCCTAGGGGACTAGCGGGAGGAGGTTATACGCAGTATTTT; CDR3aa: CASSPRGLAGGGYTQYF
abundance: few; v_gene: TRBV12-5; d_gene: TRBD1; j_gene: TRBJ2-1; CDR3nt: TGTGCTAGTGGTCTCCAGACAGGGGGCTCCTACAATGAGCAGTTCTTC; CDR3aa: CASGLQTGGSYNEQFF
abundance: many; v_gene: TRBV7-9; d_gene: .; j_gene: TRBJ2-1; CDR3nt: TGTGCCAGCAGCTTCGCGAACAGGGACAATGAGCAGTTCTTC; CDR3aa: CASSFANRDNEQFF
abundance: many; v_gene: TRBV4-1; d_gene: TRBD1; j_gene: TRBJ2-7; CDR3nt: TGCGCCAGCAGCCAAGGGGACAGGGAAGAAGGCGAGCAGTACTTC; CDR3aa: CASSQGDREEGEQYF
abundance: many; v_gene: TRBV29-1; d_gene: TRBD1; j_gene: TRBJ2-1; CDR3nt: TGCAGCGTTACCGGGACAGCTTTTTACAATGAGCAGTTCTTC; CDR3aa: CSVTGTAFYNEQFF
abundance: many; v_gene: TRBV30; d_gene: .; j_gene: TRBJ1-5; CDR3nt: TGTGCCTGGAAACAGGATGACAATCAGCCCCAGCATTTT; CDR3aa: CAWKQDDNQPQHF
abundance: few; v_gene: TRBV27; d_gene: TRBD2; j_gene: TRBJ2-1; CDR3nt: TGTGCCAGCAGCCTTACTAGCGGGGCGCAGTTCTTC; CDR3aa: CASSLTSGAQFF
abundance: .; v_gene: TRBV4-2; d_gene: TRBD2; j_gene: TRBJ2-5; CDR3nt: TGTGCCAGCAGCCAAGTACTAGCGGGCCCCGAGGCCCAGCACTTC; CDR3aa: CASSQVLAGPEAQHF
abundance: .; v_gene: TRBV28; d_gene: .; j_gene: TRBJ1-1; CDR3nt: TGTGCCAGCAGTTTATGGGGAAGGGGGGAAGCTTTCTTT; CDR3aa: CASSLWGRGEAFF
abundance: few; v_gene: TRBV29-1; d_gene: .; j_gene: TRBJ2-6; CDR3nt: TGCAGCGTTCAAAAGGGTACTGGGGCCAACGTCCTGACTTTC; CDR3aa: CSVQKGTGANVLTF
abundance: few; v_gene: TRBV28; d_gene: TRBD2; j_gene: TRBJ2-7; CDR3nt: TGTGCCGGCAGACGTAGCGGGGCCTACGAGCAGTACTTC; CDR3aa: CAGRRSGAYEQYF
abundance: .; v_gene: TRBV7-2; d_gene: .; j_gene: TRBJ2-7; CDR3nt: TGTGCCAGCAGCTCGCGCAGGGGCTCCTACGAGCAGTACTTC; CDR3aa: CASSSRRGSYEQYF
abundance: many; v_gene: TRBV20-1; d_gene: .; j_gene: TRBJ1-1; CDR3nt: TGCAGTGCTCCACAGTGGGGGGGCTCTGAAGCTTTCTTT; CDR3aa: CSAPQWGGSEAFF
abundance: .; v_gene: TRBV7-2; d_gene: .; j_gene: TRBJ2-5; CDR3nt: TGTACCAGCAGCTTATCTTCCCGGAACAAAGAGACCCAGTACTTC; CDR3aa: CTSSLSSRNKETQYF
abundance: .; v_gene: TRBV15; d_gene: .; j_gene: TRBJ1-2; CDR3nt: TGTGCCACCAGCAGAGTTGGACAGTTCGGCTACACCTTC; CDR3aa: CATSRVGQFGYTF
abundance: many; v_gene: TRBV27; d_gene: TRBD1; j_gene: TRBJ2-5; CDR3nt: TGTGCCAGCAATCCCCGGGACAGGGGAGAGACCCAGTACTTC; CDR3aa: CASNPRDRGETQYF
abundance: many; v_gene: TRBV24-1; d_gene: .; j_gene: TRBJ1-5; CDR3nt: TGTGCCACCAGTGCAGGGGTCAATCAGCCCCAGCATTTT; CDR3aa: CATSAGVNQPQHF
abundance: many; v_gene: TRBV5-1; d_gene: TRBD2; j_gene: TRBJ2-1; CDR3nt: TGCGCCAGCGGGAGGGAGGGAGGCTCCTACAATGAGCAGTTCTTC; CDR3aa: CASGREGGSYNEQFF
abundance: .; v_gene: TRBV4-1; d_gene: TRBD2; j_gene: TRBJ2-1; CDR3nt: TGCGCCAGCAGCCGCCAAGGGCGGACTAGCGGGAGGGGCAATGAGCAGTTCTTC; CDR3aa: CASSRQGRTSGRGNEQFF
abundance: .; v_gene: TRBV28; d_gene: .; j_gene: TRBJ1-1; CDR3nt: TGTGCCAGCAATCAAGGGACATCTGGGGGAGCTTTCTTT; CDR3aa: CASNQGTSGGAFF
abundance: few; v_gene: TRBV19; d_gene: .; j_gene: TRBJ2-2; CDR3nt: TGTGCCAGTAGTATAGCTCAATACACCGGGGAGCTGTTTTTT; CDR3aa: CASSIAQYTGELFF
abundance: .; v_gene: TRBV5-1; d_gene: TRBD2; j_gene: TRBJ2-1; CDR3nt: TGCGCCAGCAGCTTGGCTAGCGGGTTTAGCTCCTACAATGAGCAGTTCTTC; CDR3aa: CASSLASGFSSYNEQFF
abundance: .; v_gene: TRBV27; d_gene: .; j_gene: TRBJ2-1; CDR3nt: TGTGCCAGCAGTTCGAGGGCAGGGGCTAGGGATGAGCAGTTCTTC; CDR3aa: CASSSRAGARDEQFF
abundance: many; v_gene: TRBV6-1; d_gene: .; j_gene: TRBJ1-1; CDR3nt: TGTGCCAGCAGTGAAGCGTGGCACAGCACTGAAGCTTTCTTT; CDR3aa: CASSEAWHSTEAFF
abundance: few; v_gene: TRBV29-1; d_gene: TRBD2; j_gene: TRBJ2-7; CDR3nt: TGCAGCGTTTTGAAGCTAGCGGGAGTCTCCTACGAGCAGTACTTC; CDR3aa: CSVLKLAGVSYEQYF